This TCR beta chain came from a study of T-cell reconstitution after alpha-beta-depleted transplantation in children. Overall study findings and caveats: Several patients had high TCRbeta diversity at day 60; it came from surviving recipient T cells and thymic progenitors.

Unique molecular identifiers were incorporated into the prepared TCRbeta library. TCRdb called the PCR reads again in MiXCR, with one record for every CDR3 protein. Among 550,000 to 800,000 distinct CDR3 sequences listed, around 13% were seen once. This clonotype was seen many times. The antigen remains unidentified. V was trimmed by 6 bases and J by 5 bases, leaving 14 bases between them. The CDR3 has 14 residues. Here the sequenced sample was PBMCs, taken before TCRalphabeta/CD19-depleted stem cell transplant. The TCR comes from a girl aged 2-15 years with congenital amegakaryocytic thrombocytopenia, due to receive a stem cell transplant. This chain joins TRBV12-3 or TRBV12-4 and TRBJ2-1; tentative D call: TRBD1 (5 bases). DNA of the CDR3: TGTGCCAGCAGACTATCGGACACAGACAATGAGCAGTTCTTC. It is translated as CASRLSDTDNEQFF.